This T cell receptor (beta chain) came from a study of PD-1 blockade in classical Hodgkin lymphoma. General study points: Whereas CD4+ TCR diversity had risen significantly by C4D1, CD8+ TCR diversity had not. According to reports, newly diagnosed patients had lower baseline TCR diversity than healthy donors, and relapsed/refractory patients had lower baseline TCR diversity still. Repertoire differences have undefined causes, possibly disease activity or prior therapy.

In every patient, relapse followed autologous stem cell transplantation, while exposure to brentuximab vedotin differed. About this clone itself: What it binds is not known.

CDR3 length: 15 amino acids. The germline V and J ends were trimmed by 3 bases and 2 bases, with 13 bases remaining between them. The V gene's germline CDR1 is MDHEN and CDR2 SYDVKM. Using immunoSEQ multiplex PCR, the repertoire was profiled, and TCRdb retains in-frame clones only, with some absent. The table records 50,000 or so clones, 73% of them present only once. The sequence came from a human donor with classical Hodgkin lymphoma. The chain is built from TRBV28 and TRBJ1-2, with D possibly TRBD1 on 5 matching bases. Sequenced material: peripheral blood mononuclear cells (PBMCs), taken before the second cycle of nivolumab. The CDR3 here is CASSFTQSGNYGYTF. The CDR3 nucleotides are TGTGCCAGCAGTTTTACCCAATCAGGGAACTATGGCTACACCTTC.